This T cell receptor (beta chain) was identified during a study of blood T cell repertoires in COVID-19. Study summary: Sites across the United States, Italy and Spain contributed samples from acute and convalescent COVID-19. Sources were T cells, B-cell-depleted T cells, or PBMCs; the material itself was cDNA or gDNA.

This CDR3 spans 13 amino acids. After removal of 8 bases from V and 7 bases from J, the junction contained 8 bases not matched to a gene. The data were produced by immunoSEQ multiplex PCR, yet TCRdb's version contains in-frame clones alone and is incomplete. There are 270,000 or so clones in the sample; around nine tenths occur only once, and about 5% lies in the top ten. The sequence was collected from a man aged 40-50 years with acute or convalescent COVID-19. This chain links TRBV12-3 or TRBV12-4 with TRBJ2-5, with 9 bases identical to TRBD1. Sequencing input: peripheral blood. This CDR3 reads CASSEGTGWTQYF. Written as DNA, the CDR3 is TGTGCCAGCTCCGAAGGGACAGGGTGGACCCAGTACTTC.